The rows below give T cell receptor beta chains drawn from one sample of a study of human T cells and chemical hapten exposure. MiXCR, run by TCRdb on the RACE reads, gives a single entry per CDR3 protein. The table has 150,000 to 200,000 distinct CDR3 sequences, approximately 20% seen once. The specimen was whole blood, collected in connection with sensitization to the hapten diphenylcyclopropenone (DPC). Receptors were obtained from a woman aged 45-59 years with alopecia areata. Some clones in this sample may be carry-over from other donors' samples. Each CDR3 is given with its conserved first and last residue. The order of the fields is V gene, clone size, CDR3 length, CDR3 protein. Some rows mark clone size as missing; the rest say once, few, many or name a class of expanded clone.

V gene: TRBV5-5
clone size: few
CDR3 length: 16
CDR3 protein: CASSLADRGSYNEQFF

V gene: TRBV5-5
clone size: NA
CDR3 length: 15
CDR3 protein: CASSSTDRATDTQYF

V gene: TRBV12-3/TRBV12-4
clone size: NA
CDR3 length: 13
CDR3 protein: CASRMTGIYEQYF

V gene: TRBV9
clone size: NA
CDR3 length: 15
CDR3 protein: CASSVTAGGYYEQYF

V gene: TRBV5-1
clone size: few
CDR3 length: 13
CDR3 protein: CASTQGLNTEAFF

V gene: TRBV29-1
clone size: few
CDR3 length: 13
CDR3 protein: CSATGQGEETQYF

V gene: TRBV5-1
clone size: once
CDR3 length: 15
CDR3 protein: CASSLIPTGNEKLFF

V gene: TRBV4-2
clone size: few
CDR3 length: 16
CDR3 protein: CASSPRREGLTDTQYF

V gene: TRBV3-1
clone size: many
CDR3 length: 15
CDR3 protein: CASSPTGLSNQPQHF

V gene: TRBV6-2/TRBV6-3
clone size: NA
CDR3 length: 17
CDR3 protein: CASSYHLREPDRNIQYF

V gene: TRBV6-5
clone size: NA
CDR3 length: 19
CDR3 protein: CASSYSRKGGGMNNNEQFF

V gene: TRBV5-1
clone size: NA
CDR3 length: 14
CDR3 protein: CASSPDTNSYEQYF

V gene: TRBV20-1
clone size: few
CDR3 length: 15
CDR3 protein: CSASAFQGEGYGYTF

V gene: TRBV4-1
clone size: NA
CDR3 length: 17
CDR3 protein: CASSRETSGRALDTQYF

V gene: TRBV3-1
clone size: few
CDR3 length: 11
CDR3 protein: CASSQGVHTSF

V gene: TRBV12-5
clone size: NA
CDR3 length: 19
CDR3 protein: CASGRDLGDRFAAGQPQHF

V gene: TRBV3-1
clone size: NA
CDR3 length: 13
CDR3 protein: CASSQDLPGEQFF

V gene: TRBV6-6
clone size: few
CDR3 length: 13
CDR3 protein: CASTDRGAQPQHF

V gene: TRBV5-6
clone size: few
CDR3 length: 18
CDR3 protein: CASSWGLASTGFMNEQFF

V gene: TRBV20-1
clone size: NA
CDR3 length: 16
CDR3 protein: CSARDFSVASTDTQYF

V gene: TRBV12-3/TRBV12-4
clone size: many
CDR3 length: 12
CDR3 protein: CASRVLAAEQFF

V gene: TRBV5-1
clone size: NA
CDR3 length: 15
CDR3 protein: CASSLDGKYTDTQYF

V gene: TRBV11-2
clone size: NA
CDR3 length: 14
CDR3 protein: CASREAGGYNEQFF

V gene: TRBV5-1
clone size: NA
CDR3 length: 13
CDR3 protein: CASSTAGGYEQYF

V gene: TRBV10-3
clone size: many
CDR3 length: 13
CDR3 protein: CAITPLPDQPQHF

V gene: TRBV2
clone size: few
CDR3 length: 15
CDR3 protein: CASSELTEGTGELFF

V gene: TRBV15
clone size: NA
CDR3 length: 12
CDR3 protein: CATGREWHEQFF

V gene: TRBV10-3
clone size: few
CDR3 length: 12
CDR3 protein: CASWALGGELFF

V gene: TRBV20-1
clone size: few
CDR3 length: 12
CDR3 protein: CSAIWTYNEQFF

V gene: TRBV29-1
clone size: few
CDR3 length: 13
CDR3 protein: CSVMGVGANVLTF

V gene: TRBV20-1
clone size: NA
CDR3 length: 14
CDR3 protein: CSARDGGGSNEQFF

V gene: TRBV20-1
clone size: NA
CDR3 length: 15
CDR3 protein: CSANPEGRNLYGYTF

V gene: TRBV5-1
clone size: NA
CDR3 length: 14
CDR3 protein: CASSLGQVNNEQFF

V gene: TRBV7-8
clone size: NA
CDR3 length: 14
CDR3 protein: CASSLASRNEKLFF

V gene: TRBV6-6
clone size: few
CDR3 length: 12
CDR3 protein: CASSGTTYGYTF

V gene: TRBV7-9
clone size: NA
CDR3 length: 14
CDR3 protein: CASSVFSGQETQYF

V gene: TRBV10-3
clone size: few
CDR3 length: 15
CDR3 protein: CAISVGLAGGDEQFF

V gene: TRBV6-1
clone size: NA
CDR3 length: 15
CDR3 protein: CASSETRLTEETQYF

V gene: TRBV25-1
clone size: many
CDR3 length: 15
CDR3 protein: CASSARWAQNTEAFF

V gene: TRBV6-5
clone size: few
CDR3 length: 15
CDR3 protein: CASSFKGVSGNEQFF

V gene: TRBV20-1
clone size: NA
CDR3 length: 15
CDR3 protein: CSARAVAGVYNEQFF